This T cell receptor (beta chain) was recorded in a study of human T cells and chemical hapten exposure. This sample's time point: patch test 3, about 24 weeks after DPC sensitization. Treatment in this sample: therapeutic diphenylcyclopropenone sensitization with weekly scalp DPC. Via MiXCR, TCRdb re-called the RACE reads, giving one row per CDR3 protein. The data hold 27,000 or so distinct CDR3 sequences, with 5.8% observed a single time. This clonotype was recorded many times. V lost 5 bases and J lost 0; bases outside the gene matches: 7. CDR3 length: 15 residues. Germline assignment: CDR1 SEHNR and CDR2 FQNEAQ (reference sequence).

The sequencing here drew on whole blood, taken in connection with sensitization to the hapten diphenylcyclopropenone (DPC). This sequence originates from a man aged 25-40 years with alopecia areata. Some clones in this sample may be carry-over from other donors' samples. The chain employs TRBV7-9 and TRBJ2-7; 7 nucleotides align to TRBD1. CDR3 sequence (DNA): TGTGCCAGCAGCGCCGGGACAGACCTCTCCTACGAGCAGTACTTC. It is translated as CASSAGTDLSYEQYF. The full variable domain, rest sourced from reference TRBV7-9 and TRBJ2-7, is DTGVSQNPRHKITKRGQNVTFRCDPISEHNRLYWYRQTLGQGPEFLTYFQNEAQLEKSRLLSDRFSAERPKGSFSTLEIQRTEQGDSAMYLCASSAGTDLSYEQYFGPGTRLTVT.